These 15 T cell receptor beta chains were sequenced from one sample in a study of T cell responses to AZD1222 COVID-19 vaccine. TCRdb's copy holds only in-frame clones and misses some; the assay was immunoSEQ multiplex PCR. The sample carries over 75,000 clones, about nine tenths recorded once. The sample in question was peripheral blood, obtained on day 0 of AZD1222 vaccination. These receptors all stem from an adult in good health.

The V call is TRBV6-5, the J call TRBJ1-1; tentative D call: TRBD1 (6 bases). This CDR3 is 15 amino acids long. Germline CDR1 is MNHEY and CDR2 is SVGAGI. Trimming cost V 5 bases and J 5 bases, with 18 bases left between them. The CDR3 bases are TGTGCCAGCAGTCCCAGTGCAGGGGTGAGGACTGAAGCTTTCTTT. It codes for CASSPSAGVRTEAFF.

The DNA of the CDR3 is TGTGCCAGCAGGCTACAGTCCCGAACTAATGAAAAACTGTTTTTT. Its translation is CASRLQSRTNEKLFF. The rearrangement links TRBV6-6 to TRBJ1-4, with unresolved D. Trimming took off 6 bases at V and 1 base at J, with 12 bases between the two ends. The germline V gene has CDR1 MNHNY and CDR2 SVGAGI (reference sequence). The CDR3 has 15 amino acids.

The chain links TRBV5-8 to TRBJ2-5, with TRBD2 identical over 9 bases. Germline V gives CDR1 SGHTS, CDR2 YDEGEE. Trimming removed 1 base from V and 2 bases from J; junction bases left unmatched: 6. The CDR3 covers 16 residues. The CDR3 region has the DNA TGTGCCAGCAGCTTGTCCCTAGCGGGACCTCAAGAGACCCAGTACTTC. This translates into CASSLSLAGPQETQYF.

The chain joins TRBV14 to TRBJ2-4; D possibly uses TRBD1 or TRBD2 (5 bases each). Germline V gene sequence: CDR1 SGHDN, CDR2 FVKESK. CDR3 size: 13 residues. V lost 3 bases, J lost 15 bases, and 18 bases lay in between. CDR3: CASSQLTRDPPYF. The CDR3 nucleotides are TGTGCCAGCAGCCAGCTAACCCGGGACCCTCCGTACTTC.

V usage is TRBV4-1 and J usage is TRBJ2-1; 8 bases agree with TRBD2. There are 16 residues in the CDR3. The V gene's germline CDR1 is MGHRA and CDR2 YSYEKL. V shed 1 base and J 4 bases; nucleotides not matched to a gene: 6. DNA of the CDR3: TGCGCCAGCAGCCAAGCCCCTGGCGGGAGGTACAATGAGCAGTTCTTC. Its translation: CASSQAPGGRYNEQFF.

This clone appeared once. The chain is built from TRBV7-3 and TRBJ2-1; 15 positions match TRBD2. The ends lost 3 bases at V and 9 bases at J; junction bases unmatched: 3. Germline V gene data show CDR1 as SGHTA and CDR2 as FQGTGA. The CDR3 loop spans 15 amino acids. The CDR3 spells CASSFGLAGGPEQFF. Written as DNA, the CDR3 is TGTGCCAGCAGCTTCGGACTAGCGGGGGGGCCTGAGCAGTTCTTC.

This clone appeared once. The chain employs TRBV7-2 and TRBJ1-1, with D tentatively TRBD1 (5 bases). V was pared by 2 bases and J by 5 bases, with 15 bases between. Per the germline V gene, CDR1 is SGHTA and CDR2 is FQGNSA. This CDR3 comprises 15 residues. The CDR3 loop reads CASSLIIGRGTEAFF. In nucleotides, the CDR3 is TGTGCCAGCAGCTTAATAATAGGGCGGGGGACTGAAGCTTTCTTT.

This clone came up a few times. The chain recombines TRBV7-9 with TRBJ1-6; tentatively, D is TRBD1 (6 bases). The CDR3 spans 14 residues. Trimming took off 5 bases at V and 8 bases at J, with 13 bases between the two ends. Germline assignment: CDR1 SEHNR and CDR2 FQNEAQ (reference sequence). In nucleotides, the CDR3 is TGTGCCAGCAGCCCCTGGGAGGGGGATTCACCCCTCCACTTT. Its translation: CASSPWEGDSPLHF. The full variable domain, with the rest looked up from reference TRBV7-9 and TRBJ1-6, is DTGVSQNPRHKITKRGQNVTFRCDPISEHNRLYWYRQTLGQGPEFLTYFQNEAQLEKSRLLSDRFSAERPKGSFSTLEIQRTEQGDSAMYLCASSPWEGDSPLHFGNGTRLTVT.

This chain uses TRBV18 with TRBJ1-5; D unclear. V lost 6 bases and J 8 bases, leaving 17 bases between the germline ends. The CDR3 covers 14 residues. Germline V gene data show CDR1 as KGHSH and CDR2 as LQKENI. The CDR3 sequence is CASSSRRPEEPQHF. In nucleotides, the CDR3 is TGTGCCAGCTCCTCGAGGAGGCCGGAGGAGCCCCAGCATTTT. Based on the CDR3 plus reference TRBV18 and TRBJ1-5, the full variable domain is NAGVMQNPRHLVRRRGQEARLRCSPMKGHSHVYWYRQLPEEGLKFMVYLQKENIIDESGMPKERFSAEFPKEGPSILRIQQVVRGDSAAYFCASSSRRPEEPQHFGDGTRLSIL.

The chain combines TRBV3-1 (or the pseudogene TRBV3-2) with TRBJ2-4, with D perhaps matching TRBD1 (6 bases). The CDR3 loop spans 16 amino acids. The germline V gene has CDR1 LGHDT and CDR2 YNNKEL (reference sequence). V was shortened by 5 bases and J by 6 bases, with 20 bases between the two germline ends. CDR3 sequence (DNA): TGTGCCAGCAGCGCCCGGGACACCCCCTTCGCAAACATTCAGTACTTC. Translating gives CASSARDTPFANIQYF.

The CDR3: CASRHSYTGELFF. CDR3 DNA: TGTGCCAGCAGGCACAGCTACACCGGGGAGCTGTTTTTT. The chain has TRBV6-6 and TRBJ2-2; D not resolved. The CDR3 is 13 amino acids. Germline CDR1 is MNHNY and CDR2 is SVGAGI (reference sequence). Trimming took 6 bases from V and 3 from J, leaving 8 bases between them.

V and J are TRBV10-1 and TRBJ2-1, with D tentatively TRBD1 (6 bases). The CDR3 covers 16 residues. V lost 2 bases and J 6 bases, leaving 17 bases between the germline ends. Germline V gene data show CDR1 as WNHNN and CDR2 as SYGVQD (reference sequence). The CDR3 DNA sequence: TGCGCCAGCAGTGAGGACCGGGACACCGGGCCCAATGAGCAGTTCTTC. It specifies CASSEDRDTGPNEQFF.

The genes are TRBV30 and TRBJ1-5; D is perhaps TRBD1 (6 bases). In germline, CDR1 is GTSNPN, CDR2 SVGIG (reference sequence). The CDR3 extends over 15 amino acids. The V end lost 0 bases, the J end lost 0 bases, and 9 bases lay between the germline ends. The CDR3 protein is CAWSVRGGSNQPQHF. The CDR3 nucleotides are TGTGCCTGGAGTGTACGAGGGGGTAGCAATCAGCCCCAGCATTTT.

V gene TRBV11-2 combines with J gene TRBJ1-1; the match to TRBD1 covers 7 bases. CDR3 length: 17 amino acids. Germline assignment: CDR1 SGHAT and CDR2 FQNNGV. V lost 3 bases, J lost 1 base, and 11 bases stayed unmatched. The CDR3 nucleotides read TGTGCCAGCAGCTTCTTACAGGGGATGAGGGAGAACACTGAAGCTTTCTTT. Protein: CASSFLQGMRENTEAFF.

This clone was seen a handful of times. The chain uses TRBV5-5 and TRBJ2-1; 8 bases line up with TRBD2. Germline V CDR1 and CDR2: SGHKS, YYEKEE (reference sequence). CDR3 length: 15 amino acids. The V segment lost 4 bases and the J segment 6 bases; nucleotides outside the gene matches: 9. CDR3 nucleotide sequence: TGTGCCAGCAGCCCGTGGGCGGGAGGACCCAATGAGCAGTTCTTC. Its translation: CASSPWAGGPNEQFF.